This T cell receptor (beta chain) was observed in a study of blood T cell repertoires in COVID-19. Overall study: There were acute and convalescent COVID-19 samples, and they came from the United States, Italy and Spain. The analysed material was cDNA or gDNA that came from T cells, B-cell-depleted T cells, or PBMCs.

Per the study methods: Quantification of nucleated cells was approximated via reference gene primer amplification. Clones were sequenced by immunoSEQ multiplex PCR, and TCRdb holds only the in-frame ones, with some missing. Clonal size and the V and J genes are those of that table, whereas D and trimming came from the DNA. Of approximately 460,000 clones listed, roughly 89% are singletons. Enrolment of Seattle patients took place during active infection, and they were followed longitudinally. The receptor was isolated from a man aged 18 to 35 with COVID-19, enrolled during active disease. The material sequenced was peripheral blood.

The CDR3 sequence is CASSQQLATGELFF. For the CDR3, the DNA is TGTGCCAGCAGCCAGCAACTAGCAACCGGGGAGCTGTTTTTT. This chain connects TRBV16 to TRBJ2-2; TRBD2 might be the D (6 bases). Germline V gene lookup returns CDR1 KGHSY and CDR2 FQNENV. This CDR3 is built from 14 residues. V was shortened by 3 bases and J by 5 bases, with 10 bases between the two germline ends.